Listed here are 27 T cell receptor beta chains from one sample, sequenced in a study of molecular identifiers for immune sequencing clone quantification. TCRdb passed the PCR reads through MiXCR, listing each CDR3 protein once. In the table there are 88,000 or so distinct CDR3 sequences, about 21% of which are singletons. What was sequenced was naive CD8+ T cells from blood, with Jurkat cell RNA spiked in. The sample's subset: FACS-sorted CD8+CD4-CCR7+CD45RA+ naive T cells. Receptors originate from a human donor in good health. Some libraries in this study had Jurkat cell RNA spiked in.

Written as DNA, the CDR3 is TGTGCCAGCAGTTCACAACCTCAGGGCGGGGGGGCCTCCTACAATGAGCAGTTCTTC. Amino acid sequence: CASSSQPQGGGASYNEQFF. This chain links TRBV6-2 or TRBV6-3 with TRBJ2-1, with 9 positions matching TRBD2. V gave up 4 bases and J gave up 0 bases; unmatched junction bases: 13. The CDR3 sequence is 19 residues long. Germline assignment: CDR1 MNHEY and CDR2 SVGEGT.

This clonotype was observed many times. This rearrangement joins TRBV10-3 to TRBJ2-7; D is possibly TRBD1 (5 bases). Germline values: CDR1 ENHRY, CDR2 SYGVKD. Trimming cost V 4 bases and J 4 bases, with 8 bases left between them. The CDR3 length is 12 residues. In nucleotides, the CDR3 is TGTGCCATCAGTGTATCAGGGTACGAGCAGTACTTC. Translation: CAISVSGYEQYF.

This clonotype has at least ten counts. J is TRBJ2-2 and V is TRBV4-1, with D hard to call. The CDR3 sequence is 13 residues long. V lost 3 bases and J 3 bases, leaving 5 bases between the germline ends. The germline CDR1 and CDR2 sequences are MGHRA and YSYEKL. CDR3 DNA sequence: TGCGCCAGCAGCCACGACCACACCGGGGAGCTGTTTTTT. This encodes CASSHDHTGELFF.

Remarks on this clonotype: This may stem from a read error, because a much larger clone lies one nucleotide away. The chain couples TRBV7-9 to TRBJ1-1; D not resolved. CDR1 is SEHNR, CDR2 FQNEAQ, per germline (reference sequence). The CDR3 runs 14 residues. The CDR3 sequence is CAGSPGVMNTEAFF. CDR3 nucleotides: TGTGCCGGCAGCCCAGGAGTGATGAACACTGAAGCTTTCTTT.

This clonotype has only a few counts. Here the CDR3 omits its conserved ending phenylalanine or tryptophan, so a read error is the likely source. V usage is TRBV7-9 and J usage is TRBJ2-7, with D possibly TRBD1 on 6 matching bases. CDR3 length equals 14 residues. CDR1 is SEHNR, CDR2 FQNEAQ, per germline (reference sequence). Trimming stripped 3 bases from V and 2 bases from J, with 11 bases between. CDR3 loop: CASSFSGDAYEQYS. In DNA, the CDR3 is TGTGCCAGCAGCTTCTCAGGGGACGCCTACGAGCAGTACTCC.

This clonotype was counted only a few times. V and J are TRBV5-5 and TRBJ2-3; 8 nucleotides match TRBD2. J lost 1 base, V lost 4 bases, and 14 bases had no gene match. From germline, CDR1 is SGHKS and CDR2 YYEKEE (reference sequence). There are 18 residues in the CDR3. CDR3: CASSPVWTGGDGTDTQYF. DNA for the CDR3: TGTGCCAGCAGCCCCGTATGGACGGGGGGGGACGGCACAGATACGCAGTATTTT.

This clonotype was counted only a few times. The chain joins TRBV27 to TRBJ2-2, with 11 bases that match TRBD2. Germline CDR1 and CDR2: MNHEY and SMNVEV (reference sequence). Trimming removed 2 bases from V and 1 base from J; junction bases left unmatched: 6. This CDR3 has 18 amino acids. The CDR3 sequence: CASSLVLAGGLNTGELFF. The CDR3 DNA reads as TGTGCCAGCAGTTTAGTCCTAGCGGGGGGCCTGAACACCGGGGAGCTGTTTTTT.

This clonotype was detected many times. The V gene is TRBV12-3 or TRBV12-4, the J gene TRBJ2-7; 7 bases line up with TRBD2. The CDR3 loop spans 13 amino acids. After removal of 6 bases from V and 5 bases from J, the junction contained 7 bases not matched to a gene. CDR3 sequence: CASRLGGINEQYF. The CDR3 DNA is TGTGCCAGCAGACTGGGGGGGATCAACGAGCAGTACTTC.

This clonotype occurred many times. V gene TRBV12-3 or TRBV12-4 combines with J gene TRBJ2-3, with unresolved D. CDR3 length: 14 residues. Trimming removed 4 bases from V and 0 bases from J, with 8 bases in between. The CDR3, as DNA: TGTGCCAGCAGTTATGGGATAAGCACAGATACGCAGTATTTT. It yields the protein CASSYGISTDTQYF.

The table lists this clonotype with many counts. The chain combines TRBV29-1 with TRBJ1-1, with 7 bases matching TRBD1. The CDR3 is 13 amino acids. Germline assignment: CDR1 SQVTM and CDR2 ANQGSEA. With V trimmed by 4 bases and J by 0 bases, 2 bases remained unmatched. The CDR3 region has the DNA TGCAGCGTTGGGACAGGAATGAACACTGAAGCTTTCTTT. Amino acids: CSVGTGMNTEAFF.

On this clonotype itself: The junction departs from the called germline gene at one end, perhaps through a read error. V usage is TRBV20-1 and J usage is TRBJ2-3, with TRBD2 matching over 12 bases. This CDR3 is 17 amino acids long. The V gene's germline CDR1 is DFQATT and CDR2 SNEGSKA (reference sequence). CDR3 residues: CSAGEGLAGPFTDTQYF. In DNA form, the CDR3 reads TGCAGTGCTGGAGAAGGACTAGCGGGGCCCTTCACAGATACGCAGTATTTT.

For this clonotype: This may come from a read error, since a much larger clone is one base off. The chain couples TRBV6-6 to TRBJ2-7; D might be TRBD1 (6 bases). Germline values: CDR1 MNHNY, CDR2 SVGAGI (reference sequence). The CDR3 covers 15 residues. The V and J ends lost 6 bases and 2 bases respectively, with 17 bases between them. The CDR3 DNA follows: TGTGCCAGCAGCTCGAAGGGGGTTCTAACCTACGAGCAGTACTTC. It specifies CASSSKGVLTYEQYF.

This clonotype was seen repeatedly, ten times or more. CDR3: CASSSNTYSSYEQYF. The CDR3 coding sequence is TGTGCCAGCAGTTCCAACACCTACAGCTCCTACGAGCAGTACTTC. This rearrangement joins TRBV6-2 or TRBV6-3 to TRBJ2-7; unclear D gene. Trimming took 4 bases from V and 0 from J, leaving 13 bases between them. Germline loops: CDR1 MNHEY, CDR2 SVGEGT. This CDR3 region has 15 residues.

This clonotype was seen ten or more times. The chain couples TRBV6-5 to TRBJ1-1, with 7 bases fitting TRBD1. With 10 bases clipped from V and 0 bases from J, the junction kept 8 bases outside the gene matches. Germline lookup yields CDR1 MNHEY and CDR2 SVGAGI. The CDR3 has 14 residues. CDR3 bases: TGTGCCACTTTGGACAGGTACTTGAACACTGAAGCTTTCTTT. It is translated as CATLDRYLNTEAFF.

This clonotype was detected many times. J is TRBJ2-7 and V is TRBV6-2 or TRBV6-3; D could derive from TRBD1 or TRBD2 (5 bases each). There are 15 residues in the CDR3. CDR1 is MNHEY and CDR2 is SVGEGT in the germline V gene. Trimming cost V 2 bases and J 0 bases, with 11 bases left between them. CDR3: CASSYPGTFSYEQYF. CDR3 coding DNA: TGTGCCAGCAGTTACCCAGGGACCTTCTCCTACGAGCAGTACTTC.

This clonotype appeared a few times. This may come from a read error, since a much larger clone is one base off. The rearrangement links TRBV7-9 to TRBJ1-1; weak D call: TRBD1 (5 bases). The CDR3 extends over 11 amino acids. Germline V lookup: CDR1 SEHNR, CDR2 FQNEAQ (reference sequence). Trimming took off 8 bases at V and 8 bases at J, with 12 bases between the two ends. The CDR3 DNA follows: TGTGCCAGCGGCCTTGACAGAGAAGCTTTCTTT. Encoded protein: CASGLDREAFF. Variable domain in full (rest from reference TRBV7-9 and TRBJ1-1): DTGVSQNPRHKITKRGQNVTFRCDPISEHNRLYWYRQTLGQGPEFLTYFQNEAQLEKSRLLSDRFSAERPKGSFSTLEIQRTEQGDSAMYLCASGLDREAFFGQGTRLTVV.

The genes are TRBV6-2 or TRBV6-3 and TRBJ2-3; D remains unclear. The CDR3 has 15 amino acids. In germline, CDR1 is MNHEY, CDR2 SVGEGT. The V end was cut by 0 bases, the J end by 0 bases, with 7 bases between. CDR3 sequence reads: CASSYSLTSTDTQYF. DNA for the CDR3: TGTGCCAGCAGTTACTCCCTTACCAGCACAGATACGCAGTATTTT.

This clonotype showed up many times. CDR3 sequence: CASSLVGTGTRYEQYF. The DNA of the CDR3 is TGTGCCAGCAGCTTAGTCGGGACAGGGACACGCTACGAGCAGTACTTC. The chain combines TRBV11-2 with TRBJ2-7; TRBD1 agrees at 9 bases. Germline assignment: CDR1 SGHAT and CDR2 FQNNGV. The V and J ends lost 1 base and 3 bases, in that order; junction bases with no gene match: 7. The CDR3 is 16 amino acids.

CDR3 protein: CASSEPGGDEAFF. CDR3 in DNA: TGTGCCAGCAGTGAACCAGGGGGCGATGAAGCTTTCTTT. This chain links TRBV6-5 with TRBJ1-1; 8 bases map to TRBD1. Germline values: CDR1 MNHEY, CDR2 SVGAGI. J was trimmed by 7 bases and V by 5 bases; bases with no gene match: 6. The CDR3 sequence is 13 residues long.

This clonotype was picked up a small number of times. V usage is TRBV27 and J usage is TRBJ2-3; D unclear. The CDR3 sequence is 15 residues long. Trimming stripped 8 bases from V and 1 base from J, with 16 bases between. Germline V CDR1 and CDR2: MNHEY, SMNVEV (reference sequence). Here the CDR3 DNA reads TGTGCCAGCCGCATACCCGGGTCCCGCACAGATACGCAGTATTTT. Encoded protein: CASRIPGSRTDTQYF.

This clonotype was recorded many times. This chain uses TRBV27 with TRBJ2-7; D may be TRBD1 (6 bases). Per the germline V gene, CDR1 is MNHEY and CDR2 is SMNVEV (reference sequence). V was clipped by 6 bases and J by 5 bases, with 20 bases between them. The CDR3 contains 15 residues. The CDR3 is CASSLYPRQVHEQYF. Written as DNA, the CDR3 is TGTGCCAGCAGCCTGTACCCAAGACAGGTCCACGAGCAGTACTTC.

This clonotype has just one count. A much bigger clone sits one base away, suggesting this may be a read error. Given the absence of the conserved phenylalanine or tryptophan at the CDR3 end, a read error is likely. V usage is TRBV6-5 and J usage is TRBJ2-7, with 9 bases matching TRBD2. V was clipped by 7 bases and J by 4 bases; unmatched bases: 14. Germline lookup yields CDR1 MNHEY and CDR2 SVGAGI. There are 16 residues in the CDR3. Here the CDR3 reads CASTPAGGPLAYEQYC. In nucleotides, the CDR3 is TGTGCCAGCACCCCAGCGGGAGGCCCTCTTGCTTACGAGCAGTACTGC.

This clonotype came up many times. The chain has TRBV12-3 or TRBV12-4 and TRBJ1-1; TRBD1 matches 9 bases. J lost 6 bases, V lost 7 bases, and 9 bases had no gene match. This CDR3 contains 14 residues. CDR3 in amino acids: CASTPLQGASEAFF. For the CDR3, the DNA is TGTGCCAGCACCCCGTTACAGGGGGCGTCTGAAGCTTTCTTT.

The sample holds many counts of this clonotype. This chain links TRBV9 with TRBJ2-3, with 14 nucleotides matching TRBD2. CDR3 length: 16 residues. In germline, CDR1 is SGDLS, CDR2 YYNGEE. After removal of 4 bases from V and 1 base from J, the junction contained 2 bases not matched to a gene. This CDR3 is CASSPGLAGGTDTQYF. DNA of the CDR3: TGTGCCAGCAGCCCGGGACTAGCGGGAGGCACAGATACGCAGTATTTT.

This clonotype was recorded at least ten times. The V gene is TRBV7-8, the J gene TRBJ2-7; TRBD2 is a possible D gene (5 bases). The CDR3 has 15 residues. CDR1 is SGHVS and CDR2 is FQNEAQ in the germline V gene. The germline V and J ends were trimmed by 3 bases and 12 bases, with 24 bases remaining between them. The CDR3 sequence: CASSLKEEEGYDRYF. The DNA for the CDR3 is TGTGCCAGCAGCTTGAAGGAGGAGGAAGGGTACGATCGGTACTTC.

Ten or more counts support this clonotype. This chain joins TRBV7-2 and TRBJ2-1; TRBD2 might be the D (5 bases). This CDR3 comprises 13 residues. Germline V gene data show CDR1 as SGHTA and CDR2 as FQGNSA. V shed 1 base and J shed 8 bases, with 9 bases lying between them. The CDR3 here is CASSLERRDEQFF. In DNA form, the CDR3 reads TGTGCCAGCAGCTTAGAACGGCGGGATGAGCAGTTCTTC.

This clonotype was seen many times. For the CDR3, the DNA is TGTGCCAGCAGCCCGCCGGTAGAAGATACGCAGTATTTT. Translating it yields CASSPPVEDTQYF. The J gene is TRBJ2-3, the V gene TRBV11-3; D is ambiguous. Germline V CDR1 and CDR2: SGHNT, YENEEA. V dropped 5 bases and J dropped 5 bases, with 11 bases sitting between them. This CDR3 region has 13 residues.